The 22 T cell receptor beta chains presented below share a single source sample, sequenced in a study of cytomegalovirus exposure and HLA in healthy donors. PCR primers comprised 60 Vbeta and 13 Jbeta primers. TCRdb keeps only in-frame clones here, not all; method: immunoSEQ multiplex PCR. The table records under 200,000 clones, about three quarters of them present only once. Sequencing was carried out using PBMCs. These receptors all come from a female donor in good health and CMV-seronegative.

With respect to this clone: One end of the junction is discordant with germline, which a read error may explain. V gene TRBV7-7 combines with J gene TRBJ2-3; no definite D call. The CDR3 is made up of 14 amino acids. From germline, CDR1 is SSHAT and CDR2 FNYEAQ (reference sequence). CDR3 amino acids: CASSPTTSTDTQYF. CDR3 sequence (DNA): TGTGCTAGCAGCCCAACGACTAGCACAGATACGCAGTATTTT.

This clone was observed a handful of times. The rearrangement links TRBV7-2 to TRBJ2-7; TRBD2 agrees at 9 bases. This CDR3 comprises 18 residues. Germline V gene sequence: CDR1 SGHTA, CDR2 FQGNSA. With 0 bases clipped from V and 0 bases from J, the junction kept 9 bases outside the gene matches. CDR3 loop: CASSLASGGVSSSYEQYF. In DNA form, the CDR3 reads TGTGCCAGCAGCTTAGCTAGCGGGGGAGTCTCCAGCTCCTACGAGCAGTACTTC.

This clone was seen a handful of times. The chain recombines TRBV6-5 with TRBJ2-2, with TRBD2 identical over 7 bases. This CDR3 region has 16 residues. In germline, CDR1 is MNHEY, CDR2 SVGAGI. The V segment lost 0 bases and the J segment 4 bases; nucleotides outside the gene matches: 5. CDR3 sequence reads: CASSYSVASGTGELFF. The CDR3 DNA is TGTGCCAGCAGTTACTCGGTAGCTAGCGGCACCGGGGAGCTGTTTTTT.

J is TRBJ2-3 and V is TRBV10-3, with D tentatively TRBD2 (6 bases). Deletions cut 0 bases from V and 0 bases from J, with 10 bases between. The CDR3 loop spans 16 amino acids. Germline values: CDR1 ENHRY, CDR2 SYGVKD. Written as DNA, the CDR3 is TGTGCCATCAGTGAGTCAGGGCGGGATAGCACAGATACGCAGTATTTT. Translated: CAISESGRDSTDTQYF.

This rearrangement joins TRBV5-1 to TRBJ2-5; 7 bases fit TRBD1. The CDR3 sequence is 14 residues long. After removal of 4 bases from V and 5 bases from J, the junction contained 8 bases not matched to a gene. The germline V gene encodes CDR1 SGHRS and CDR2 YFSETQ. The CDR3 reads CASSLQGKGETQYF. CDR3 in DNA: TGCGCCAGCAGCCTACAGGGGAAGGGGGAGACCCAGTACTTC.

The gene calls are TRBV5-4 and TRBJ2-1, with a tentative D call TRBD2 (6 bases). Germline-derived CDR1 and CDR2 are SGHNT and YYREEE (reference sequence). The CDR3 runs to 15 residues. Trimming cost V 4 bases and J 6 bases, with 17 bases left between them. CDR3 DNA: TGTGCCAGCAGCCTCGGACGGGAGATATTCAATGAGCAGTTCTTC. It is translated as CASSLGREIFNEQFF.

In this sample, this clone turned up a few times. Other DNA sequences in the sample encode the same CDR3. This chain joins TRBV30 and TRBJ1-2; no definite D call. Germline V gene lookup returns CDR1 GTSNPN and CDR2 SVGIG (reference sequence). The V and J ends lost 0 bases and 2 bases respectively, with 13 bases between them. The CDR3 runs to 15 residues. The CDR3 loop reads CAWSVLAGGNYGYTF. The CDR3 nucleotides are TGTGCCTGGAGTGTACTTGCAGGAGGAAACTATGGCTACACCTTC.

This chain connects TRBV6-6 to TRBJ1-6; D unclear. In germline, CDR1 is MNHNY, CDR2 SVGAGI (reference sequence). The ends were cut back, 6 bases at V and 0 bases at J, with 6 bases in the middle. The CDR3 is 14 residues long. The DNA of the CDR3 is TGTGCCAGCAGCGGGATCTCCTATAATTCACCCCTCCACTTT. This sequence encodes CASSGISYNSPLHF.

The chain joins TRBV5-1 to TRBJ2-1; 7 bases line up with TRBD1. The V segment lost 0 bases and the J segment 7 bases; nucleotides outside the gene matches: 10. Germline CDR1 SGHRS, CDR2 YFSETQ. The CDR3 is 16 amino acids. DNA of the CDR3: TGCGCCAGCAGCTTGGTAGCCGGGACAGTCAATAATGAGCAGTTCTTC. It yields the protein CASSLVAGTVNNEQFF.

The chain has TRBV11-2 and TRBJ2-3; no definite D call. V was trimmed by 6 bases and J by 6 bases, leaving 10 bases between them. The germline gives CDR1 SGHAT, CDR2 FQNNGV. This CDR3 spans 12 amino acids. CDR3 in amino acids: CASRLFGDTQYF. CDR3 nucleotide sequence: TGTGCCAGCAGACTATTCGGGGATACGCAGTATTTT.

This chain links TRBV6-6 with TRBJ2-5; 11 nucleotides line up with TRBD2. The CDR3 spans 16 residues. The germline gives CDR1 MNHNY, CDR2 SVGAGI (reference sequence). The V and J ends lost 0 bases and 5 bases, in that order; junction bases with no gene match: 5. The CDR3 spells CASSYSGLAGGETQYF. CDR3 coding DNA: TGTGCCAGCAGTTACTCAGGTCTAGCGGGAGGCGAGACCCAGTACTTC.

V is TRBV7-9 and J is TRBJ2-5; TRBD2 matches 13 bases. The J call may be in error: the DNA end matches TRBJ2-7 better. In germline, CDR1 is SEHNR, CDR2 FQNEAQ (reference sequence). The CDR3 has 16 amino acids. CDR3 sequence: CASSLGLAGSSYEQYF. DNA of the CDR3: TGTGCCAGCAGCTTGGGACTAGCGGGGAGCTCCTACGAGCAGTACTTC.

This chain connects TRBV5-4 to TRBJ2-5, with 9 bases matching TRBD2. This CDR3 has 14 amino acids. Germline V gene sequence: CDR1 SGHNT, CDR2 YYREEE (reference sequence). The ends lost 7 bases at V and 4 bases at J; junction bases unmatched: 8. This CDR3 is CASSGAGGPETQYF. CDR3 in DNA: TGTGCCAGCTCCGGGGCGGGAGGGCCAGAGACCCAGTACTTC. Full variable domain (outside the CDR3, taken from reference TRBV5-4 and TRBJ2-5): ETGVTQSPTHLIKTRGQQVTLRCSSQSGHNTVSWYQQALGQGPQFIFQYYREEENGRGNFPPRFSGLQFPNYSSELNVNALELDDSALYLCASSGAGGPETQYFGPGTRLLVL.

The chain couples TRBV28 to TRBJ1-5; D is unresolved. Germline V gene lookup returns CDR1 MDHEN and CDR2 SYDVKM. V was cut by 5 bases and J by 0 bases, with 8 bases left in between. The CDR3 is 14 residues long. The DNA for the CDR3 is TGTGCCAGCAGTGGCCCCCTTAGCAATCAGCCCCAGCATTTT. It is translated as CASSGPLSNQPQHF.

The J gene is TRBJ1-3, the V gene TRBV7-2; D gene ambiguous. Germline values: CDR1 SGHTA, CDR2 FQGNSA. V was clipped by 5 bases and J by 1 base, with 9 bases between them. This CDR3 has 14 amino acids. The CDR3 is CASSEQKSGNTIYF. CDR3 in DNA: TGTGCCAGCAGCGAACAGAAATCTGGAAACACCATATATTTT.

The chain has TRBV19 and TRBJ1-4, with D uncertain. Germline V gene sequence: CDR1 LNHDA, CDR2 SQIVND (reference sequence). The CDR3 loop spans 12 amino acids. The ends were cut back, 10 bases at V and 4 bases at J, with 10 bases in the middle. CDR3 bases: TGTGCCACCGCTATTCATAATGAAAAACTGTTTTTT. It specifies CATAIHNEKLFF.

The chain carries TRBV7-2 and TRBJ2-7; D is perhaps TRBD1 (5 bases). The CDR3 totals 17 residues. Germline CDR1 and CDR2: SGHTA and FQGNSA. The V and J ends lost 0 bases and 0 bases respectively, with 15 bases between them. This CDR3 reads CASSLAGRGLSSYEQYF. DNA of the CDR3: TGTGCCAGCAGCTTAGCGGGTAGGGGCCTGAGCTCCTACGAGCAGTACTTC.

The chain employs TRBV7-6 and TRBJ1-1; tentative D call: TRBD1 (5 bases). Germline V lookup: CDR1 SGHVS, CDR2 FNYEAQ. V lost 5 bases to trimming and J lost 6 bases, with 19 bases between them. The CDR3 length is 15 residues. CDR3 region: CASSRGGAGGAEAFF. CDR3 bases: TGTGCCAGCAGCCGCGGTGGGGCAGGTGGGGCTGAAGCTTTCTTT.

The J gene is TRBJ2-3, the V gene TRBV28; 11 bases are shared with TRBD2. The CDR3 length is 15 residues. The V gene's germline CDR1 is MDHEN and CDR2 SYDVKM. J lost 9 bases, V lost 6 bases, and 11 bases had no gene match. In nucleotides, the CDR3 is TGTGCCAGCAGGCCCCTAGCGGGGGGATTAAACACGCAGTATTTT. Translating it yields CASRPLAGGLNTQYF.

This chain's CDR3 is CASSTFRRGRNTEAFF. The CDR3 DNA sequence: TGTGCCAGTAGTACCTTTCGACGGGGAAGGAACACTGAAGCTTTCTTT. The gene calls are TRBV19 and TRBJ1-1; no clear D gene. This CDR3 region has 16 residues. V was clipped by 4 bases and J by 1 base, with 16 bases between them. CDR1 is LNHDA and CDR2 is SQIVND in the germline V gene (reference sequence).

V and J are TRBV4-2 and TRBJ1-4; 8 bases are a match to TRBD1. CDR1 is LGHNA and CDR2 is YNFKEQ in the germline V gene. The CDR3 sequence is 14 residues long. J lost 8 bases, V lost 2 bases, and 4 bases had no gene match. The CDR3 is CASSQYRGDEKLFF. The CDR3 DNA follows: TGTGCCAGCAGCCAATACAGGGGGGACGAAAAACTGTTTTTT.

The V and J genes are TRBV7-9 and TRBJ1-5; 7 bases map to TRBD1. The CDR3 consists of 16 residues. CDR1 is SEHNR and CDR2 is FQNEAQ in the germline V gene (reference sequence). Losses at the gene ends were 5 bases for V and 0 bases for J; bases not matched to a gene: 7. The CDR3 nucleotides read TGTGCCAGCAGCACAGAACAGGGGCCTAGCAATCAGCCCCAGCATTTT. Protein: CASSTEQGPSNQPQHF.